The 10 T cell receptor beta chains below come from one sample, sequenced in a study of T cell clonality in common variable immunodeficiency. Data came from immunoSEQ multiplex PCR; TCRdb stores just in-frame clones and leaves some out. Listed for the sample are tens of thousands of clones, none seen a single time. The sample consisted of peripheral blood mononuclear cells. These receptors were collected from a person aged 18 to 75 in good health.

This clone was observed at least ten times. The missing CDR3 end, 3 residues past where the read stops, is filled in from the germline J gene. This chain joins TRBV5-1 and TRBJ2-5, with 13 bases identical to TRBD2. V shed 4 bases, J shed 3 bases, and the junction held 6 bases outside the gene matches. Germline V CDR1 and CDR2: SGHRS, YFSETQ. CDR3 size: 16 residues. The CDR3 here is CASSQIGLAGEETQYF. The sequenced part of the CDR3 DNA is TGCGCCAGCAGCCAAATAGGACTAGCGGGAGAAGAGACC.

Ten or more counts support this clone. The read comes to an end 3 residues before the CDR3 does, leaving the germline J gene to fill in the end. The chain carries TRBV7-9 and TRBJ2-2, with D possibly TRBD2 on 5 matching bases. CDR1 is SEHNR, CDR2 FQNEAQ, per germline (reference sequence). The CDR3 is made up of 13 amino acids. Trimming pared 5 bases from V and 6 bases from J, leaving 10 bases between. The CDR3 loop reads CASSARGAGELFF. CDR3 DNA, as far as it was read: TGTGCCAGCAGCGCCCGGGGAGCCGGGGAG.

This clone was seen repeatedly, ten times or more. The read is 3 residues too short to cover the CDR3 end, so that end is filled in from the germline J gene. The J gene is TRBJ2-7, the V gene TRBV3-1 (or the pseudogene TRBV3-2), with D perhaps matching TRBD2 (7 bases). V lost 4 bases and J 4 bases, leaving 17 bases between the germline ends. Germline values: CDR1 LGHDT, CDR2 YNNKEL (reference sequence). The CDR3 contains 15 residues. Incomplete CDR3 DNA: TGTGCCAGCAGCCCGGGACACCGGGGGGATTACGAG. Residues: CASSPGHRGDYE. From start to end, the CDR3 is CASSPGHRGDYEQYF.

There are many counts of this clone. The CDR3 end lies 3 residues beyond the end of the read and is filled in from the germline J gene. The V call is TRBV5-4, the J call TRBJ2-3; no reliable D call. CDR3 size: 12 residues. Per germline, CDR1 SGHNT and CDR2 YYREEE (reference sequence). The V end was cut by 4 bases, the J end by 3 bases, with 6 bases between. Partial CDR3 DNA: TGTGCCAGCAGCGATCAGACAGATACG. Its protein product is CASSDQTDT. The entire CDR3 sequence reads CASSDQTDTQYF.

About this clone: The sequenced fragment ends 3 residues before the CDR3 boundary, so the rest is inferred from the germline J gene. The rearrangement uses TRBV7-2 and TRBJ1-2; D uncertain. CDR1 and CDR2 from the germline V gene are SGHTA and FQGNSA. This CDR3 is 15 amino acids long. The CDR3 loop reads CASSLGLAVSYDYTF. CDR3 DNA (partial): TGTGCCAGCAGCTTAGGACTAGCGGTTTCCTACGAC.

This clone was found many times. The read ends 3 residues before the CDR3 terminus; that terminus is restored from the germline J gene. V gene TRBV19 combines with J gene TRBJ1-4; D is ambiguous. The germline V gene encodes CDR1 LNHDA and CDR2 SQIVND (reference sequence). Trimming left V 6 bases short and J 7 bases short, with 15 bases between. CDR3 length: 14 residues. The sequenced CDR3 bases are TGTGCCAGTAGAAAGGACTCTGTTTTTGAAAAA. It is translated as CASRKDSVFEK. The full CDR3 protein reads CASRKDSVFEKLFF.

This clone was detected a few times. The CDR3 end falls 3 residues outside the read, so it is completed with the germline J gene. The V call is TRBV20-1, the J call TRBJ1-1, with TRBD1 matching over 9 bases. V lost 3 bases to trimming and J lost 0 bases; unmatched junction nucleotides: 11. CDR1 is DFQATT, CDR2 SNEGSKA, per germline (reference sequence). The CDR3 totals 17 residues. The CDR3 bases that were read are TGCAGTGCTAGGAAGACAGGGGGTCAGGCTCTGAACACTGAA. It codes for CSARKTGGQALNTE. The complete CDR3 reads CSARKTGGQALNTEAFF.

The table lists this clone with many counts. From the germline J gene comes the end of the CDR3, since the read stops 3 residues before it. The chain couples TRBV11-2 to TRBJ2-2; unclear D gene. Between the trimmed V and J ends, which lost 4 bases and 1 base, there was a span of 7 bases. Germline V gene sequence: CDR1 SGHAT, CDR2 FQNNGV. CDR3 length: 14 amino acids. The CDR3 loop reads CASSSYLNTGELFF. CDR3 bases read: TGTGCCAGCAGCTCCTATCTGAACACCGGGGAG. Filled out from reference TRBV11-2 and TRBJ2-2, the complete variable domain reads EAGVAQSPRYKIIEKRQSVAFWCNPISGHATLYWYQQILGQGPKLLIQFQNNGVVDDSQLPKDRFSAERLKGVDSTLKIQPAKLEDSAVYLCASSSYLNTGELFFGEGSRLTVL.

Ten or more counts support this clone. CDR3 DNA, as far as it was read: TGTGCCAGCAGCCCCGGACAGGGGTACGAG. Translating gives CASSPGQGYE. From start to end, the CDR3 is CASSPGQGYEQYF. The chain recombines TRBV12-3 or TRBV12-4 with TRBJ2-7, with TRBD1 identical over 9 bases. The read ends 3 residues early relative to the CDR3; the germline J gene fills the gap. V trimming: 6 bases; J trimming: 4 bases; junction bases outside the gene matches: 4. This CDR3 has 13 amino acids.

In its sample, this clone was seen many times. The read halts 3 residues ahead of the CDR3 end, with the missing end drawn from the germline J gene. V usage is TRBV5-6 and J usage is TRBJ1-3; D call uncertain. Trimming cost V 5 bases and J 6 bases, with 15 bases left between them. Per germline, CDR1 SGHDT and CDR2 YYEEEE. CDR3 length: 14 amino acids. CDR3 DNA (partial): TGTGCCAGCAGGCGACTGGATCGGCCAAACACC. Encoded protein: CASRRLDRPNT. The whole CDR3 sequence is CASRRLDRPNTIYF.